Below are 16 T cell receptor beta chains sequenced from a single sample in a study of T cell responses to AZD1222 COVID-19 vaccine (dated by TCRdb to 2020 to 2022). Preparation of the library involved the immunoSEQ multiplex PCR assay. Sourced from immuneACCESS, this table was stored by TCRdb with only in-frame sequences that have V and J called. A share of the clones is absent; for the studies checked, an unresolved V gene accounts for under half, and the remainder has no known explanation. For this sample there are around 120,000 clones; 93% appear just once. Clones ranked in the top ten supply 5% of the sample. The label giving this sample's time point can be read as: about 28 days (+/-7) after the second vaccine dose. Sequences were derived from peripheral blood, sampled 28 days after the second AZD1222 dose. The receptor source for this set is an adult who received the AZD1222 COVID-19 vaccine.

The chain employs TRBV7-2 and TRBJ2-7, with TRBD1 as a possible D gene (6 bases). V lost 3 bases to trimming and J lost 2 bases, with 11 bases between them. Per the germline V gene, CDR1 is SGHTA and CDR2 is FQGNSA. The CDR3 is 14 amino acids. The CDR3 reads CASSFGTKTYEQYF. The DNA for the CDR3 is TGTGCCAGCAGCTTCGGGACAAAGACCTACGAGCAGTACTTC. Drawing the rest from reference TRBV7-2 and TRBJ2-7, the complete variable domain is GAGVSQSPSNKVTEKGKDVELRCDPISGHTALYWYRQSLGQGLEFLIYFQGNSAPDKSGLPSDRFSAERTGGSVSTLTIQRTQQEDSAVYLCASSFGTKTYEQYFGPGTRLTVT.

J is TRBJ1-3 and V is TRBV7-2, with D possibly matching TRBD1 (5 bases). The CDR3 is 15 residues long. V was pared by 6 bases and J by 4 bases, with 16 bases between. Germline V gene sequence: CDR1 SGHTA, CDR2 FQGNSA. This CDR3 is CASSPEGSGGNTIYF. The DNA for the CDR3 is TGTGCCAGCAGTCCCGAGGGGTCGGGGGGAAACACCATATATTTT.

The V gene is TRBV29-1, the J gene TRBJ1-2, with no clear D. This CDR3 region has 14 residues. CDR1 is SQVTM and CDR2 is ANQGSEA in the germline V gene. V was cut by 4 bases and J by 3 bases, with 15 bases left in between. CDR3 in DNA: TGCAGCGTTGTTTCTTTCGGCAGCTACTATGGCTACACCTTC. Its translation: CSVVSFGSYYGYTF.

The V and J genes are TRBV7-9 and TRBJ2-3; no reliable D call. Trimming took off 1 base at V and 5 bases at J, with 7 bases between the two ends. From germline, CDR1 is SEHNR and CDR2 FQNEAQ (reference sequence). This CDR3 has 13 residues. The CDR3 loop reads CASSLGSRDTQYF. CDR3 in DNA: TGTGCCAGCAGCTTAGGATCCAGAGATACGCAGTATTTT.

Here the CDR3 reads CASRTPDTEAFF. CDR3 in DNA: TGTGCCAGCAGAACTCCGGACACTGAAGCTTTCTTT. V and J are TRBV6-5 and TRBJ1-1; the D is unclear. V lost 6 bases to trimming and J lost 3 bases, with 8 bases between them. Looked up from germline, CDR1 is MNHEY and CDR2 is SVGAGI. The CDR3 is made up of 12 amino acids.

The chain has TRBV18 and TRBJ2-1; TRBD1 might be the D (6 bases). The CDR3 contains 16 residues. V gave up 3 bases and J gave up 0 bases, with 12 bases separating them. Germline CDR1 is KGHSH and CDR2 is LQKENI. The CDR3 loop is CASSPNRASSYNEQFF. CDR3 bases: TGTGCCAGCTCACCGAACAGGGCGAGCTCCTACAATGAGCAGTTCTTC.

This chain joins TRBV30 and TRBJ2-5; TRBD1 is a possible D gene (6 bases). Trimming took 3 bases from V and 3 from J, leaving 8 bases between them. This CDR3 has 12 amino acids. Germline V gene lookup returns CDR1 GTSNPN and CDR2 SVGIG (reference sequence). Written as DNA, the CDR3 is TGTGCCTGGAGGCCAGGGGAAGAGACCCAGTACTTC. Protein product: CAWRPGEETQYF. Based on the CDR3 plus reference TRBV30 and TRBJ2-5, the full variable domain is SQTIHQWPATLVQPVGSPLSLECTVEGTSNPNLYWYRQAAGRGLQLLFYSVGIGQISSEVPQNLSASRPQDRQFILSSKKLLLSDSGFYLCAWRPGEETQYFGPGTRLLVL.

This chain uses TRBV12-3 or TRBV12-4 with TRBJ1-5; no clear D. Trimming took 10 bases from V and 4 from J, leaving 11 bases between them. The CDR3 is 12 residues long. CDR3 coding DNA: TGTGCCACCCTAGATTGGAATCAGCCCCAGCATTTT. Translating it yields CATLDWNQPQHF.

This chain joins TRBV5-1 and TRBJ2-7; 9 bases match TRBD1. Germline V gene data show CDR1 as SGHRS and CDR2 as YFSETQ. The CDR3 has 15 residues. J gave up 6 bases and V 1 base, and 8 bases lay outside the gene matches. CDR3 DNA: TGCGCCAGCAGCTTGTTTGTGGGACAGGGAGGCGAGCAGTACTTC. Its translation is CASSLFVGQGGEQYF.

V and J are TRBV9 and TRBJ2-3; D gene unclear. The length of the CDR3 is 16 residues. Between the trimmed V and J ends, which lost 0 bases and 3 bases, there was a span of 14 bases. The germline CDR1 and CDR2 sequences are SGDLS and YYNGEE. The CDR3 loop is CASSVAIGPGTDTQYF. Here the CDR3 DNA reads TGTGCCAGCAGCGTAGCAATCGGGCCGGGTACAGATACGCAGTATTTT.

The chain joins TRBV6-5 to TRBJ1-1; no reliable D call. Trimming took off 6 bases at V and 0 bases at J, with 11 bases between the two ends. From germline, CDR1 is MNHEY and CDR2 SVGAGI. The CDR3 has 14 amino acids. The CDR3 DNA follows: TGTGCCAGCAGCAGCGGCTTCTTGAACACTGAAGCTTTCTTT. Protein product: CASSSGFLNTEAFF.

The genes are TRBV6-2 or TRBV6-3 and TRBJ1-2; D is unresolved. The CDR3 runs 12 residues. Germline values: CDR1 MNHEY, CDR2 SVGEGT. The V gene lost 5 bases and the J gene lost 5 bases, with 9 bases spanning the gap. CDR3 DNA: TGTGCCAGCAGTACCGTTGGGTATGGCTACACCTTC. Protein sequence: CASSTVGYGYTF.

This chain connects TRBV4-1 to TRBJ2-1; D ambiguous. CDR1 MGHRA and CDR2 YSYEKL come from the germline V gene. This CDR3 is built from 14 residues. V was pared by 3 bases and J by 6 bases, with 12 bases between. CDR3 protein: CASSQEPDLNEQFF. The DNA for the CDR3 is TGCGCCAGCAGCCAGGAGCCCGATCTCAATGAGCAGTTCTTC.

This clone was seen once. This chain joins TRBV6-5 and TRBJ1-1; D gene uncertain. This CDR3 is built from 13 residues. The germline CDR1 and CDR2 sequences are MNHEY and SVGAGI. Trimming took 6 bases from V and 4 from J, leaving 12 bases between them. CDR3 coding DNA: TGTGCCAGCAGGGCTTCGGGTTCCACTGAAGCTTTCTTT. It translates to CASRASGSTEAFF.

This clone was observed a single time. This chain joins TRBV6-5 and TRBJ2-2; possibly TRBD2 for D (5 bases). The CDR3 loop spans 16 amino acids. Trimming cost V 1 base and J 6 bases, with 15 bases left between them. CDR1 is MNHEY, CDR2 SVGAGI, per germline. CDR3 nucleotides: TGTGCCAGCAGTTACTGGGCTTCTGGGGAGTCCGGGGAGCTGTTTTTT. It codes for CASSYWASGESGELFF.

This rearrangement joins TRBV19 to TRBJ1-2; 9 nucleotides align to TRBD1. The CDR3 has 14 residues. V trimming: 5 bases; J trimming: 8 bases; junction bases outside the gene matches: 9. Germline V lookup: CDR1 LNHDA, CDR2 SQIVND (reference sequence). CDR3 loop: CASSPAGQGDGYTF. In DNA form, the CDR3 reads TGTGCCAGTAGTCCCGCGGGACAGGGCGACGGCTACACCTTC.